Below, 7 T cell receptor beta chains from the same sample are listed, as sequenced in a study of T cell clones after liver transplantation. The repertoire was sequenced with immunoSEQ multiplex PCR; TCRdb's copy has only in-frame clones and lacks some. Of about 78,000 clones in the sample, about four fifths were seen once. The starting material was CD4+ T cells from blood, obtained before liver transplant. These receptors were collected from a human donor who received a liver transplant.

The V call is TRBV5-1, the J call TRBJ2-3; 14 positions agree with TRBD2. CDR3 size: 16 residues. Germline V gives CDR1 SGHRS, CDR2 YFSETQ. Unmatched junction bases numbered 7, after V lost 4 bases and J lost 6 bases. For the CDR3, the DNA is TGCGCCAGCAGCCTGACTAGCGGGAGGGCTGGGGATACGCAGTATTTT. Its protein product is CASSLTSGRAGDTQYF.

The CDR3 region is CASSPGQGEAFF. DNA for the CDR3: TGTGCCAGCAGTCCCGGACAGGGCGAAGCTTTCTTT. The chain couples TRBV28 to TRBJ1-1; 8 nucleotides agree with TRBD1. CDR1 MDHEN and CDR2 SYDVKM come from the germline V gene. The CDR3 runs 12 residues. With V trimmed by 5 bases and J by 8 bases, 4 bases remained unmatched.

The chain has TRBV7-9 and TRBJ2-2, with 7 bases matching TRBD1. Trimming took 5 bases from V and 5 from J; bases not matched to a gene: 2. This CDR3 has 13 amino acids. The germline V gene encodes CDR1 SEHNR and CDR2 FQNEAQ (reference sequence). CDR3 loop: CASSPQGTGELFF. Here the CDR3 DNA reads TGTGCCAGCAGCCCACAGGGGACCGGGGAGCTGTTTTTT.

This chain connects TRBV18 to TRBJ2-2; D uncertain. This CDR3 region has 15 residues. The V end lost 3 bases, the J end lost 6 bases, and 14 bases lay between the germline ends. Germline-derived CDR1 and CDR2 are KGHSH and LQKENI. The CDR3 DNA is TGTGCCAGCTCACCGTACGGGTATGGGGCCGGGGAGCTGTTTTTT. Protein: CASSPYGYGAGELFF.

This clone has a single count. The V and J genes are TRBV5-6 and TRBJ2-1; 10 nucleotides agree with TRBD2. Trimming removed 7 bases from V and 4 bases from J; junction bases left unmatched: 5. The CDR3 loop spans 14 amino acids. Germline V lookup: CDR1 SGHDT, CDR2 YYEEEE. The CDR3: CASGPAGGYNEQFF. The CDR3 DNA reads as TGTGCCAGCGGGCCAGCGGGAGGGTACAATGAGCAGTTCTTC.

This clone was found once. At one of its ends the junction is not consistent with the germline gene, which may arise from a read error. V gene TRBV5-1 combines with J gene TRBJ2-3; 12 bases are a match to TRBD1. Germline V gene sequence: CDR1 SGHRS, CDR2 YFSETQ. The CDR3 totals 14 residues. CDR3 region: CASTGTGGPDMQYF. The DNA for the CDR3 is TGCGCCAGCACCGGGACAGGGGGCCCAGATATGCAGTATTTT.

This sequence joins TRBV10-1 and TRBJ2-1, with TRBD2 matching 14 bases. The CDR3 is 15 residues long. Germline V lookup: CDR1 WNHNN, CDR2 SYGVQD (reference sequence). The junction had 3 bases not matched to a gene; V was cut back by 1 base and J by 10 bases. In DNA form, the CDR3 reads TGCGCCAGCAGTGAGTTGACTAGCGGGAGGGGAGAGCAGTTCTTC. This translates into CASSELTSGRGEQFF.